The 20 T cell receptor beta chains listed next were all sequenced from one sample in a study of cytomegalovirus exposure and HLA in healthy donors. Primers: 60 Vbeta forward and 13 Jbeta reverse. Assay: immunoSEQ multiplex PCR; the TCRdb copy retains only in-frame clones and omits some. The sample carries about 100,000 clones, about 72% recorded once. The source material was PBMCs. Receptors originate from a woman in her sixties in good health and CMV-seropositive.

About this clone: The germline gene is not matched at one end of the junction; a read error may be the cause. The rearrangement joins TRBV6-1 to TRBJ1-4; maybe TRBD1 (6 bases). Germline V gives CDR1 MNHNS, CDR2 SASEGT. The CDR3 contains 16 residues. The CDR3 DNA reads TGTGCCAGCAGTGATTTACAGGGCGCAACTAATGAAAAACTGCTTTTT. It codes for CASSDLQGATNEKLLF.

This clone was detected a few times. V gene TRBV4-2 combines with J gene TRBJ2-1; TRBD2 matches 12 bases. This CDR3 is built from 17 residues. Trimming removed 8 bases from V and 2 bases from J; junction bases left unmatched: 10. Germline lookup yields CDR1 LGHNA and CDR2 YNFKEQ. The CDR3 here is CASRLRLAGGPYNEQFF. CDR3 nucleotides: TGTGCCAGCCGCCTACGGCTAGCGGGAGGGCCCTACAATGAGCAGTTCTTC.

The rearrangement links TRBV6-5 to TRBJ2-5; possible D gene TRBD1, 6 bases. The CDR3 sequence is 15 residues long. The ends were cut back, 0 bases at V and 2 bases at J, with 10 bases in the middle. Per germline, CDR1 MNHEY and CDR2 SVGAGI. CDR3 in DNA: TGTGCCAGCAGTTACTCGAGTACAGGGCAAGAGACCCAGTACTTC. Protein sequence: CASSYSSTGQETQYF.

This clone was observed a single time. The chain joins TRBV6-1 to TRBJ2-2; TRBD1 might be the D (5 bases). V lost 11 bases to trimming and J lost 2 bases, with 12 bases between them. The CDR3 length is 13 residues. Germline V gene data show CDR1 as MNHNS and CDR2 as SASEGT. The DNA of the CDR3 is TGTGCCGGGGCAGCCCCAAACACCGGGGAGCTGTTTTTT. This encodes CAGAAPNTGELFF.

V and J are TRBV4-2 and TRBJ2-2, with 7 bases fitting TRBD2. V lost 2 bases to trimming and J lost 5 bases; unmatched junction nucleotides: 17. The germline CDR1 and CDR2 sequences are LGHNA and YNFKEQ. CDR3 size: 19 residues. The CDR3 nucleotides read TGTGCCAGCAGCCAATCACCGGGGGGTAGCTCGTTCAGGACCGGGGAGCTGTTTTTT. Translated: CASSQSPGGSSFRTGELFF.

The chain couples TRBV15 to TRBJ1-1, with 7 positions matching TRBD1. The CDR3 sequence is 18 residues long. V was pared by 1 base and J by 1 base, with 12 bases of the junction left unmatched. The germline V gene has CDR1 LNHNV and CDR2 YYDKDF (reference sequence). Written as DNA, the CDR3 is TGTGCCACCAGCAGAGGCGACAGGGTGGTTCTCCGGAACACTGAAGCTTTCTTT. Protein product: CATSRGDRVVLRNTEAFF.

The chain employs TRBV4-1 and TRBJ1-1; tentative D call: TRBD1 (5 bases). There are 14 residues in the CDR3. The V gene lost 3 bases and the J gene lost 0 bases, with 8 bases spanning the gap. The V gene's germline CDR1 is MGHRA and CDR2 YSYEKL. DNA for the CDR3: TGCGCCAGCAGCCATCTAGGGGTGAACACTGAAGCTTTCTTT. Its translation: CASSHLGVNTEAFF.

The DNA of the CDR3 is TGTGCCAGCATCAGAGGGGGCAGCGGAAACACCATATATTTT. Residues: CASIRGGSGNTIYF. V is TRBV28 and J is TRBJ1-3, with 7 bases aligning to TRBD1. Trimming took 7 bases from V and 4 from J; bases not matched to a gene: 7. The CDR3 loop spans 14 amino acids. CDR1 is MDHEN and CDR2 is SYDVKM in the germline V gene.

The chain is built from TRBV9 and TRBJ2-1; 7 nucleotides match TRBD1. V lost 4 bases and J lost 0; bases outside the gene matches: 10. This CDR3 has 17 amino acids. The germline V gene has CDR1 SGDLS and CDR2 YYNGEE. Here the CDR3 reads CASSHPTGTSSYNEQFF. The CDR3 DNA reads TGTGCCAGCAGCCACCCGACAGGGACCTCCTCCTACAATGAGCAGTTCTTC.

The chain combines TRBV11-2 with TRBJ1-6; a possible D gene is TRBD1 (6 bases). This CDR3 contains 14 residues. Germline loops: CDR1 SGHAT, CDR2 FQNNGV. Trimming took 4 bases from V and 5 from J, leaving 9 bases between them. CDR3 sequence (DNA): TGTGCCAGCAGCTCGGGGACAAATAATTCACCCCTCCACTTT. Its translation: CASSSGTNNSPLHF. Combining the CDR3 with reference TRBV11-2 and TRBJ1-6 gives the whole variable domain EAGVAQSPRYKIIEKRQSVAFWCNPISGHATLYWYQQILGQGPKLLIQFQNNGVVDDSQLPKDRFSAERLKGVDSTLKIQPAKLEDSAVYLCASSSGTNNSPLHFGNGTRLTVT.

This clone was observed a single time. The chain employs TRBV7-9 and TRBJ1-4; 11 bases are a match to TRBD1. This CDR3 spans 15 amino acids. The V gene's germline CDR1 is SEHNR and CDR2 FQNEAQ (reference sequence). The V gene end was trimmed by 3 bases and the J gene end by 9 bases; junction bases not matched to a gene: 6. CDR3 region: CASSFGQGAIKKLFF. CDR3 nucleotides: TGTGCCAGCAGCTTTGGACAGGGGGCGATTAAAAAACTGTTTTTT.

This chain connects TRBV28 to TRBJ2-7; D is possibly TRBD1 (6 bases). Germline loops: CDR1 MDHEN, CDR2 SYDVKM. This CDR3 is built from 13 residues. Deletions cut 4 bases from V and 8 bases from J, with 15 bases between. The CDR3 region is CASSSEAQGKQYF. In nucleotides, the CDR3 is TGTGCCAGCAGTTCAGAAGCACAGGGTAAGCAGTACTTC.

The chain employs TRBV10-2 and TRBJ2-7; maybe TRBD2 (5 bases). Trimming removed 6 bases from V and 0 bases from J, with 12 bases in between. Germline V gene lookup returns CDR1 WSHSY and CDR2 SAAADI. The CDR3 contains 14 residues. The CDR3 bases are TGCGCCAGCAGCCCCGGACTGAGCTCCTACGAGCAGTACTTC. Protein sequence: CASSPGLSSYEQYF.

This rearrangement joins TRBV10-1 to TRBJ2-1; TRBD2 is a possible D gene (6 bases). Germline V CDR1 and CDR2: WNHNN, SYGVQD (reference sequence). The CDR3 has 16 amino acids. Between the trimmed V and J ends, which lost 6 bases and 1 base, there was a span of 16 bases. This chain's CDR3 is CASSSSGVGSYNEQFF. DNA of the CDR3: TGCGCCAGCAGCTCTTCGGGAGTTGGATCCTACAATGAGCAGTTCTTC.

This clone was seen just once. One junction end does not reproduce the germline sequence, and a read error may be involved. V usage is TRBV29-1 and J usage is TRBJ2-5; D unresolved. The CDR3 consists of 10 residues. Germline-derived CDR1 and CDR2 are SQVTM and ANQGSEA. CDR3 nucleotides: TGCAGCGTAGCCGAAGAGGCCCAGTACTTC. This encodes CSVAEEAQYF. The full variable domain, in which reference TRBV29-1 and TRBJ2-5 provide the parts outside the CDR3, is SAVISQKPSRDICQRGTSLTIQCQVDSQVTMMFWYRQQPGQSLTLIATANQGSEATYESGFVIDKFPISRPNLTFSTLTVSNMSPEDSSIYLCSVAEEAQYFGPGTRLLVL.

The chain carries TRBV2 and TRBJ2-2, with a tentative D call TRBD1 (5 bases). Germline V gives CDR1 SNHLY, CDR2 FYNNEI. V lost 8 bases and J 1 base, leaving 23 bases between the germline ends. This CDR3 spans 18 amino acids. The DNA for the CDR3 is TGTGCCAGCGGAATAGACAGACAAAACGCCCTGAACACCGGGGAGCTGTTTTTT. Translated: CASGIDRQNALNTGELFF.

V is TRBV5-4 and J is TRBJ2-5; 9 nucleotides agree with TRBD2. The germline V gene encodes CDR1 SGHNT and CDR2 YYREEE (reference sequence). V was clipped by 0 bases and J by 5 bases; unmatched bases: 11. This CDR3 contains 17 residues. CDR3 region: CASSLARSGSIRETQYF. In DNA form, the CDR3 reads TGTGCCAGCAGCTTGGCCCGTAGCGGGAGTATAAGGGAGACCCAGTACTTC. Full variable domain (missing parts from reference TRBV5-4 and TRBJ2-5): ETGVTQSPTHLIKTRGQQVTLRCSSQSGHNTVSWYQQALGQGPQFIFQYYREEENGRGNFPPRFSGLQFPNYSSELNVNALELDDSALYLCASSLARSGSIRETQYFGPGTRLLVL.

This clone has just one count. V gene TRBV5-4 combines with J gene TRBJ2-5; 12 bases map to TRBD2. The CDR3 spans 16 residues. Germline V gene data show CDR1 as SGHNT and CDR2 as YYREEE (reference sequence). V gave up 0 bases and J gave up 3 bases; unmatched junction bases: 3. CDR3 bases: TGTGCCAGCAGCTTGGCGGGACTAGCGGGCAAAGAGACCCAGTACTTC. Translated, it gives CASSLAGLAGKETQYF.

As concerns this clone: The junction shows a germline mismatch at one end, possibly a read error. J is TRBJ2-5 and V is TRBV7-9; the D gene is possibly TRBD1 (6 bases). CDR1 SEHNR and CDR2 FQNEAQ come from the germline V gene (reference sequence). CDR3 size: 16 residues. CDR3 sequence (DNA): TGTTCCAGCAGCTTCGGGACACTTACGATCCAAGAGACCCAGTACTTC. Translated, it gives CSSSFGTLTIQETQYF.

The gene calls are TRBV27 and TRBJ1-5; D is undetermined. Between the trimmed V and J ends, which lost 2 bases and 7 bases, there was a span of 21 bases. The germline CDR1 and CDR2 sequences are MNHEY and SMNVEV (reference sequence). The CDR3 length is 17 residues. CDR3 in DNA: TGTGCCAGCAGTTTAACCGGGGTTGAGAGGTACGGGCAGCCCCAGCATTTT. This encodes CASSLTGVERYGQPQHF.